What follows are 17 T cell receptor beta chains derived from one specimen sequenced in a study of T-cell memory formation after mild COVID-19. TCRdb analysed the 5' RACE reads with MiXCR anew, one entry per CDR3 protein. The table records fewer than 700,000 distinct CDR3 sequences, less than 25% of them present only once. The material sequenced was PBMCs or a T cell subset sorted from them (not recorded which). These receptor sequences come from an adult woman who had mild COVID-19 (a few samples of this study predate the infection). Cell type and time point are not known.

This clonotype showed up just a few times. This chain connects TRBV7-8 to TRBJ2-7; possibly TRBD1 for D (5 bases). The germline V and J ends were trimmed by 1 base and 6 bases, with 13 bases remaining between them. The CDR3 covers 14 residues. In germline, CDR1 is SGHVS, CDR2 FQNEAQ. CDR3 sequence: CASSLGLDTGEQYF. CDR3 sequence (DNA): TGTGCCAGCAGCTTAGGGCTAGACACAGGCGAGCAGTACTTC.

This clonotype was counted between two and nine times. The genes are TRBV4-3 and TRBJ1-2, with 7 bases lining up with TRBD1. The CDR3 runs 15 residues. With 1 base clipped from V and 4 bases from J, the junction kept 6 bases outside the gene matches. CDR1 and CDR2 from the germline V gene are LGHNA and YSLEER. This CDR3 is CASSQGRQGGYGYTF. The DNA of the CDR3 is TGCGCCAGCAGCCAAGGGAGACAGGGCGGCTATGGCTACACCTTC.

CDR3: CSVDLGQSNTGELFF. CDR3 bases: TGCAGCGTTGACTTGGGGCAATCGAACACCGGGGAGCTGTTTTTT. The chain carries TRBV29-1 and TRBJ2-2; the D gene is possibly TRBD1 (5 bases). Between the trimmed V and J ends, which lost 3 bases and 0 bases, there was a span of 11 bases. The CDR3 is 15 residues long. CDR1 and CDR2 from the germline V gene are SQVTM and ANQGSEA.

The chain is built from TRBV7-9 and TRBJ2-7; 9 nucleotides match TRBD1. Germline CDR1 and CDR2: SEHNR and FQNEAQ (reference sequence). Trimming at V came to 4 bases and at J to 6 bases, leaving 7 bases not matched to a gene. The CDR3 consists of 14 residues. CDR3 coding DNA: TGTGCCAGCAGCTCTGACAGGGGGTCCCGCGAGCAGTACTTC. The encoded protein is CASSSDRGSREQYF.

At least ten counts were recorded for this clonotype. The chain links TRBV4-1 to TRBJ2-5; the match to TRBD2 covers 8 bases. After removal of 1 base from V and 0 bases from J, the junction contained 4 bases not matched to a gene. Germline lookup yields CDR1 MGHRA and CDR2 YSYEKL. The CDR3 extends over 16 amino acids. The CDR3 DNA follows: TGCGCCAGCAGCCAAGGCCAGCGGGGGTACCAAGAGACCCAGTACTTC. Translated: CASSQGQRGYQETQYF.

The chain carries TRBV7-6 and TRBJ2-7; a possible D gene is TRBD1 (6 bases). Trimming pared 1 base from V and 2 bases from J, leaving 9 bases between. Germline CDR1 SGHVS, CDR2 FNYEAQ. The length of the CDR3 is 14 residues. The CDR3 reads CASSLVEGAYEQYF. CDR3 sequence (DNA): TGTGCCAGCAGCTTAGTCGAGGGGGCCTACGAGCAGTACTTC.

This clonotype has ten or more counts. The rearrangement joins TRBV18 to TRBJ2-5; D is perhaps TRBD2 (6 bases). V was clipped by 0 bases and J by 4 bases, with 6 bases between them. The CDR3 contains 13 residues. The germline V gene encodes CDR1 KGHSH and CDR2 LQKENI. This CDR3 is CASSPPGGETQYF. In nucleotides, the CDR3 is TGTGCCAGCTCACCACCGGGGGGAGAGACCCAGTACTTC.

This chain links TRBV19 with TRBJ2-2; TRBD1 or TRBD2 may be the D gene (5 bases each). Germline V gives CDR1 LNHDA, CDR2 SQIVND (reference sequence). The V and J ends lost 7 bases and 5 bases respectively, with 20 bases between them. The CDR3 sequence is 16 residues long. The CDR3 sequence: CASNRGPTLRTGELFF. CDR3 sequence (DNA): TGTGCCAGTAATAGGGGACCGACCTTGAGGACCGGGGAGCTGTTTTTT.

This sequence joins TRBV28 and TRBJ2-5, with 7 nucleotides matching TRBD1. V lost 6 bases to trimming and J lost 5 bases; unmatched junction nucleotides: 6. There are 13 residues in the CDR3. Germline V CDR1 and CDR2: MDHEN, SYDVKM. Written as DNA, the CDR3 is TGTGCCAGCAGACTACAGGGGATGGAGACCCAGTACTTC. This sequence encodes CASRLQGMETQYF. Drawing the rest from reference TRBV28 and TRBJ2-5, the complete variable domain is DVKVTQSSRYLVKRTGEKVFLECVQDMDHENMFWYRQDPGLGLRLIYFSYDVKMKEKGDIPEGYSVSREKKERFSLILESASTNQTSMYLCASRLQGMETQYFGPGTRLLVL.

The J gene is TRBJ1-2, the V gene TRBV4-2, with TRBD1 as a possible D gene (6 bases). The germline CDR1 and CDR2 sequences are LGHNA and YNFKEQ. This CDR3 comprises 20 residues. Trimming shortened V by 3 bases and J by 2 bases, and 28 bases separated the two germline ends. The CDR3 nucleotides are TGTGCCAGCAGCCAGCCTGCTACCCCTGAGGCCCGGGGGCAAAACTATGGCTACACCTTC. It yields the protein CASSQPATPEARGQNYGYTF.

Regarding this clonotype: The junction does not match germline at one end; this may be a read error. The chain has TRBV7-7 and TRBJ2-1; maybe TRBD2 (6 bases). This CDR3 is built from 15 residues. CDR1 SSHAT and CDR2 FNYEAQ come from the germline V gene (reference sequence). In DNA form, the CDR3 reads TGTGCTAGCAGCTCCCTGGAGGGCTCCTACAATGAGCAGTTCTTC. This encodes CASSSLEGSYNEQFF.

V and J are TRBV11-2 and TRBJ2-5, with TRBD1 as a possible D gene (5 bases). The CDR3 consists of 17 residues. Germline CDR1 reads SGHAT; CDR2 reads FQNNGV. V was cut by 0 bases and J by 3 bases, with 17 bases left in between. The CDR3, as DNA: TGTGCCAGCAGCTTAGATGTTGGCAGGGCCGACGAAGAGACCCAGTACTTC. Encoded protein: CASSLDVGRADEETQYF.

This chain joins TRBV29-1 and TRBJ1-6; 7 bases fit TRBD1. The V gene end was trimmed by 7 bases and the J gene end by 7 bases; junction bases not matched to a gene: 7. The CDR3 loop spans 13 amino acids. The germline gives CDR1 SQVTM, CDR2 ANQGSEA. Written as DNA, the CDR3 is TGCAGCGCCACACAGGGGCCCAATTCACCCCTCCACTTT. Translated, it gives CSATQGPNSPLHF.

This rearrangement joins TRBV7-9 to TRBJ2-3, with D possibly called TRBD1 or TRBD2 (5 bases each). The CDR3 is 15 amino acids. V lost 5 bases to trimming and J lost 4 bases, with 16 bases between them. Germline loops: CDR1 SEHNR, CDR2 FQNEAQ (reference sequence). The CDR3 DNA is TGTGCCAGCAGCATCACCCGGGACCCCTCAGATACGCAGTATTTT. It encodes CASSITRDPSDTQYF.

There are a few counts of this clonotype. CDR3 in DNA: TGCAGTGCTACTTTTCCGCGGGAGGGCCCAGATACGCAGTATTTT. Translation gives CSATFPREGPDTQYF. The chain combines TRBV20-1 with TRBJ2-3, with 9 bases identical to TRBD2. CDR1 DFQATT and CDR2 SNEGSKA come from the germline V gene (reference sequence). The CDR3 is made up of 15 amino acids. J gave up 4 bases and V 4 bases, and 9 bases lay outside the gene matches.

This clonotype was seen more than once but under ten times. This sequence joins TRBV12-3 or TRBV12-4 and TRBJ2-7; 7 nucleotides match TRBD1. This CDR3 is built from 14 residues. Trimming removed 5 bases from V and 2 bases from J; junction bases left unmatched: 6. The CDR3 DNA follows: TGTGCCAGCAGTCCAGGGGGTTCCACCTACGAGCAGTACTTC. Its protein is CASSPGGSTYEQYF.

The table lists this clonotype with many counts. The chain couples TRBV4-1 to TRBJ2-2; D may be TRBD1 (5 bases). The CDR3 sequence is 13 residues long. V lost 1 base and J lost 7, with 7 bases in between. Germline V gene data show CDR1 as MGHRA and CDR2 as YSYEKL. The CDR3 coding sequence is TGCGCCAGCAGCCAAGTGGGGCACGGGGAGCTGTTTTTT. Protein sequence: CASSQVGHGELFF.